Sequencing of this TCR beta chain was carried out in a study of shared clonotypes between healthy human individuals (TCRdb year 2020). General notes on the study: A couple of women and three men aged 18 to 49 years were included in the cohort. To estimate repertoire size and how much clonotype sharing occurs between individuals, the study deeply sequenced the blood TCR repertoires of 5 or 6 healthy adults. Per donor, leukapheresis produced somewhere between about 0.9 and 9.5 billion PBMCs. Libraries were prepared and TCR repertoires were sequenced by different laboratories using diverse techniques, in order to increase sequencing depth and limit assay-specific biases. General conclusions and limits of the study: Pairwise subsampling led to the expectation that sequencing depth would affect the degree of clonotype sharing among donors. Sampling was restricted to blood, and TCR repertoires in tissue are likely to differ from TCR repertoires in blood. The small number of donors limited the genetic and exposure-history diversity represented.

Using the deep immunoSEQ assay, TCR CDR3 regions were amplified from genomic DNA by multiplex PCR. For each cell subset, the extracted genomic DNA was distributed evenly across all wells of several immunoSEQ 96-well plates, and each plate served as one replicate. Each replicate PCR for unsorted PBMC received roughly 300 ng genomic DNA, equal to approximately 30,000 T cell genomes. Unsorted PBMC genomic DNA was sequenced across ten immunoSEQ deep assay plates. Purified libraries were quantified with a Qubit 3.0 fluorometer, sized on a Bioanalyzer 2100, and re-quantified with the KAPA Library Quantification kit. Every immunoSEQ 96-well plate was sequenced on a separate single-read 150-cycle Illumina NextSeq 550 flow cell. Concerning the study's data processing: Because the immunoSEQ output held only junctional sequences and lacked quality scores, the filtering could not match the filtering applied to full-length reads. Sequences were annotated with PyIR, a Python wrapper for IgBLAST v1.9, and V/J genes and CDR3 were assigned using IMGT germline references. Reads were filtered out if the reads had weak V/J assignments (E-value above 1e-6), no CDR3, stop codons, out-of-frame junctions, or ambiguous translated residues. V3J clonotypes were defined as sequences sharing the same inferred V gene, J gene, and CDR3 amino acid sequence. The percentage overlap between two repertoires was calculated by dividing the number of shared unique clonotypes by the size of the smaller repertoire. RTK rarefaction, the Chao1 estimator, and Recon v2.1 estimates of unobserved clonotypes were used to assess repertoire richness. TCRdb provides this immuneACCESS table in a form limited to in-frame rearrangements. Some clones are lacking; in checked studies, under half of them reflect an unresolved V gene, and why the rest are absent is not known. The D gene and trimming were derived from the DNA, and the V and J assignments and clone size from that table. The sample profile shows approximately 440,000 clones; approximately 80% of them were found once. Jointly, the top ten make up around 12% of the sample.

Only one count was recorded for this clone. It lacks a known antigen. The record has no base qualities; no much larger clone is one base away. Including cysteine and phenylalanine, the CDR3 has 16 amino acids. Just CDR3 DNA is preserved here, 48 bases in frame from base 1. CDR1 and CDR2, per the germline V gene (reference sequence), are LNHDA and SQIVND. At the junction V is shortened by 1 base and J by 4 bases, with 14 bases in between. Healthy HIV-negative adults with no recently reported acute infections or vaccinations were included as donors. Every donor was a Caucasian adult residing in Nashville, Tennessee, USA. For unsorted samples, some 90 million PBMCs were counted, and genomic DNA was extracted using the QIAamp DNA Blood Mini kit. Blood was collected by leukapheresis, and PBMCs were isolated by Ficoll-Histopaque density gradient centrifugation and then cryopreserved in liquid nitrogen vapor phase.

Sample: PBMCs. The TCR originated in a middle-aged woman in good health. Some clones in this sample may be carry-over from other donors' samples. The chain links TRBV19 with TRBJ2-1; the D region possibly corresponds to TRBD2 (5 bases align). This receptor carries the CDR3 CASSIGPGRSYNEQFF. The base sequence is TGTGCCAGTAGTATAGGTCCGGGAAGATCGTACAATGAGCAGTTCTTC.